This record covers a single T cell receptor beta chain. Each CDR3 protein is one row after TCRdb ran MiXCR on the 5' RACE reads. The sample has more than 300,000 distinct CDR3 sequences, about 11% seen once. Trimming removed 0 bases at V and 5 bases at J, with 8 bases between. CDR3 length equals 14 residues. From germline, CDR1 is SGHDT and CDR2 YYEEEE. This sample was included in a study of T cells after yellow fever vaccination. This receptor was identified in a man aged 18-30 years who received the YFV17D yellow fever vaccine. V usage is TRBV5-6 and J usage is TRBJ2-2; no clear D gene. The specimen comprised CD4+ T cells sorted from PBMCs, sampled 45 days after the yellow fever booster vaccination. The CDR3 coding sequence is TGTGCCAGCAGCTTGGAGGTCAGAACCGGGGAGCTGTTTTTT. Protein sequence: CASSLEVRTGELFF.